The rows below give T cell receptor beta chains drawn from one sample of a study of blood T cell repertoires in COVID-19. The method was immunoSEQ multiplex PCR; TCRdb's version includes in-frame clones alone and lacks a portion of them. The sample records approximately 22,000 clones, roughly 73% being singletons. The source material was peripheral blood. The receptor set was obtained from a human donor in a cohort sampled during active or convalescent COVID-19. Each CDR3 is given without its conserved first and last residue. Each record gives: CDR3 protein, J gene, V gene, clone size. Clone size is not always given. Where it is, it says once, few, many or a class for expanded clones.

CDR3aa: SVAASGKLF; j_gene: TRBJ1-4; v_gene: TRBV29-1; abundance: few
CDR3aa: ASSFDSGGRAF; j_gene: TRBJ1-1; v_gene: TRBV27; abundance: NA
CDR3aa: ASKGQGSNQPQH; j_gene: TRBJ1-5; v_gene: TRBV27; abundance: NA
CDR3aa: ASSLVPYQPQH; j_gene: TRBJ1-5; v_gene: TRBV5-1; abundance: NA
CDR3aa: ASSQGYTIY; j_gene: TRBJ1-3; v_gene: TRBV3-1/TRBV3-2; abundance: NA
CDR3aa: ATSDWDRSNTGELF; j_gene: TRBJ2-2; v_gene: TRBV24-1; abundance: NA
CDR3aa: ASSLRTSGSPDEQF; j_gene: TRBJ2-1; v_gene: TRBV7-8; abundance: NA
CDR3aa: ASRREVNTEAF; j_gene: TRBJ1-1; v_gene: TRBV27; abundance: NA
CDR3aa: ASDCHSPLH; j_gene: TRBJ1-6; v_gene: TRBV23-1; abundance: NA
CDR3aa: ASSETGADSYEQY; j_gene: TRBJ2-7; v_gene: TRBV2; abundance: NA
CDR3aa: ASSIEQGAGGANVLT; j_gene: TRBJ2-6; v_gene: TRBV19; abundance: NA
CDR3aa: ASRTGTNYNSPLH; j_gene: TRBJ1-6; v_gene: TRBV28; abundance: NA
CDR3aa: ASSLAGDADTQY; j_gene: TRBJ2-3; v_gene: TRBV28; abundance: few
CDR3aa: ASSRIGTGLLYSSYEQY; j_gene: TRBJ2-7; v_gene: TRBV2; abundance: once
CDR3aa: ASSSSGGPQETQY; j_gene: TRBJ2-5; v_gene: TRBV5-4; abundance: NA
CDR3aa: ASSHGRTSGLQETQY; j_gene: TRBJ2-5; v_gene: TRBV7-9; abundance: medium-sized
CDR3aa: ASSPRRSGGSGDTQY; j_gene: TRBJ2-3; v_gene: TRBV11-2; abundance: NA
CDR3aa: ASTSSGQGTGGNTIY; j_gene: TRBJ1-3; v_gene: TRBV28; abundance: NA
CDR3aa: ASSYSMNTEAF; j_gene: TRBJ1-1; v_gene: TRBV7-9; abundance: NA
CDR3aa: AISVELAGGPSSYNEQF; j_gene: TRBJ2-1; v_gene: TRBV10-3; abundance: NA
CDR3aa: ASRGARNQPQH; j_gene: TRBJ1-5; v_gene: TRBV28; abundance: NA
CDR3aa: ASSLRTSGLNEQF; j_gene: TRBJ2-1; v_gene: TRBV5-4; abundance: NA
CDR3aa: ASSLPGLAIGNTQY; j_gene: TRBJ2-3; v_gene: TRBV7-2; abundance: NA
CDR3aa: ATNLRGRENGYT; j_gene: TRBJ1-2; v_gene: TRBV28; abundance: NA
CDR3aa: ASSSRYSSTDTQY; j_gene: TRBJ2-3; v_gene: TRBV7-2; abundance: NA
CDR3aa: ASSDFGSSYEQY; j_gene: TRBJ2-7; v_gene: TRBV10-2; abundance: medium-sized
CDR3aa: SASGGLYNSPLH; j_gene: TRBJ1-6; v_gene: TRBV20-1; abundance: NA
CDR3aa: ASSFGRGQPQH; j_gene: TRBJ1-5; v_gene: TRBV5-4; abundance: once
CDR3aa: ASSQRQGGYEQY; j_gene: TRBJ2-7; v_gene: TRBV5-4; abundance: NA
CDR3aa: ASSSGWLASYNEQF; j_gene: TRBJ2-1; v_gene: TRBV5-5; abundance: NA
CDR3aa: ASRRNGATEAF; j_gene: TRBJ1-1; v_gene: TRBV6-5; abundance: few
CDR3aa: ASRGMGRNNEQF; j_gene: TRBJ2-1; v_gene: TRBV27; abundance: NA
CDR3aa: ASSAEGISSYNEQF; j_gene: TRBJ2-1; v_gene: TRBV5-1; abundance: once
CDR3aa: ASSYSPPSPNYGYT; j_gene: TRBJ1-2; v_gene: TRBV6-5; abundance: NA
CDR3aa: ASSIGGWDQPQH; j_gene: TRBJ1-5; v_gene: TRBV19; abundance: NA
CDR3aa: ASSFLISRELAF; j_gene: TRBJ1-1; v_gene: TRBV7-9; abundance: NA
CDR3aa: SVSFDSNYGYT; j_gene: TRBJ1-2; v_gene: TRBV29-1; abundance: NA
CDR3aa: ASSSGTLSWAGNTIY; j_gene: TRBJ1-3; v_gene: TRBV5-6; abundance: NA